This TCR beta chain was documented in a study of read filtering for tumor transcriptome and immune sequencing. This clonotype was recorded many times. In germline, CDR1 is LGHDT, CDR2 YNNKEL (reference sequence). The length of the CDR3 is 16 residues. V was pared by 4 bases and J by 6 bases, with 14 bases of the junction left unmatched. Molecular barcoded adaptors covering alpha/delta and beta/gamma chains were used on 400 ng RNA. One entry per CDR3 protein, called by TCRdb with MiXCR from the reads. The sample lists over 20,000 distinct CDR3 sequences; 12% to 15% were seen once. This receptor was taken from a donor aged 40 or over with multiple myeloma. Sequencing input: a population of CD138-negative cells sorted from bone marrow. The rearrangement links TRBV3-1 to TRBJ1-2; 7 nucleotides agree with TRBD1. The CDR3 DNA reads as TGTGCCAGCAGCCTTTCCTCGTTGAGGGGGCAGGATGGCTACACCTTC. This translates into CASSLSSLRGQDGYTF.